These 25 T cell receptor beta chains came from one sample sequenced in a study of spatial heterogeneity in lung cancer. No antigen is known for these receptors. TCRdb redid the calling of the 5' RACE reads with MiXCR, one entry per CDR3 protein. Of 12,000 to 15,000 distinct CDR3 sequences in the sample, approximately 4.5% were seen once. The sample's time point: sample taken at primary tumor resection. The study, taken as a whole, reports: For expanded intratumoral alpha and beta TCRs, counts tracked tumor mutation counts.

Sequenced material: lung tumor tissue, taken at surgery. These receptors all stem from a female donor with early-stage non-small cell lung cancer.

This clonotype is labeled medium-sized (0.01 to 0.1%). The chain combines TRBV29-1 with TRBJ2-7, with D perhaps matching TRBD1 (5 bases). The length of the CDR3 is 11 residues. Trimming took off 5 bases at V and 3 bases at J, with 8 bases between the two ends. Germline CDR1 is SQVTM and CDR2 is ANQGSEA. This CDR3 reads CSVKDNYEQYF. The CDR3 DNA is TGCAGCGTTAAGGACAACTACGAGCAGTACTTC.

This clonotype was observed at least ten times. The CDR3 spells CASSVDSSNQPQHF. Written as DNA, the CDR3 is TGTGCCAGCAGCGTGGATAGTAGCAATCAGCCCCAGCATTTT. The chain recombines TRBV2 with TRBJ1-5; no definite D call. Germline CDR1 and CDR2: SNHLY and FYNNEI. This CDR3 is 14 amino acids long. Trimming removed 6 bases at V and 0 bases at J, with 9 bases between.

This clonotype was observed many times. CDR3 in DNA: TGTGCCAGCAGCTTACAGGGGAACATTCAGTACTTC. Protein: CASSLQGNIQYF. The rearrangement links TRBV7-9 to TRBJ2-4, with D possibly TRBD1 on 6 matching bases. The CDR3 contains 12 residues. V lost 2 bases and J 7 bases, leaving 6 bases between the germline ends. Germline lookup yields CDR1 SEHNR and CDR2 FQNEAQ (reference sequence).

This clonotype occurred many times. The chain uses TRBV20-1 and TRBJ2-1, with 14 bases lining up with TRBD2. With 6 bases clipped from V and 7 bases from J, the junction kept 5 bases outside the gene matches. Germline V gives CDR1 DFQATT, CDR2 SNEGSKA (reference sequence). The CDR3 runs to 14 residues. The CDR3 protein is CSARTSGGRNEQFF. CDR3 DNA sequence: TGCAGTGCCCGGACTAGCGGGGGGAGAAATGAGCAGTTCTTC.

The table lists this clonotype with many counts. J is TRBJ2-3 and V is TRBV18; 9 bases line up with TRBD2. Losses at the gene ends were 2 bases for V and 10 bases for J; bases not matched to a gene: 10. This CDR3 is built from 15 residues. Germline V gene lookup returns CDR1 KGHSH and CDR2 LQKENI. CDR3 in amino acids: CASSPDGGGEAPQYF. The CDR3 DNA reads TGTGCCAGCTCACCAGATGGCGGGGGGGAAGCCCCGCAGTATTTT.

This clonotype was seen many times. The genes are TRBV20-1 and TRBJ2-5; D remains unclear. The CDR3 totals 15 residues. Trimming stripped 6 bases from V and 5 bases from J, with 22 bases between. Germline CDR1 is DFQATT and CDR2 is SNEGSKA (reference sequence). The CDR3 here is CSATDPSYDGETQYF. In DNA form, the CDR3 reads TGCAGTGCCACTGACCCGAGTTACGACGGGGAGACCCAGTACTTC.

The chain joins TRBV7-6 to TRBJ2-5; D ambiguous. CDR1 and CDR2 from the germline V gene are SGHVS and FNYEAQ. This CDR3 has 12 amino acids. V lost 8 bases and J lost 1, with 8 bases in between. CDR3 DNA: TGTGCCAGCGGGCTTTCCCAAGAGACCCAGTACTTC. Translated, it gives CASGLSQETQYF.

This clonotype showed up many times. V is TRBV7-9 and J is TRBJ2-7; D ambiguous. This CDR3 has 11 residues. Germline V gene sequence: CDR1 SEHNR, CDR2 FQNEAQ (reference sequence). V lost 5 bases and J lost 10, with 12 bases in between. Here the CDR3 reads CASSPKEVQYF. CDR3 coding DNA: TGTGCCAGCAGCCCAAAAGAAGTACAGTACTTC.

By sample fraction, this clonotype is medium-sized. The chain links TRBV7-9 to TRBJ1-5; D is ambiguous. Trimming stripped 4 bases from V and 6 bases from J, with 16 bases between. Germline V gene sequence: CDR1 SEHNR, CDR2 FQNEAQ (reference sequence). This CDR3 is built from 15 residues. The DNA of the CDR3 is TGTGCCAGCAGCTCAACAGCCTCGGGCACTCAGCCCCAGCATTTT. Protein product: CASSSTASGTQPQHF.

CDR3 DNA: TGTGCCAGCAGCTTAGCAGGCAGGGAGGGCTATGGCTACACCTTC. It translates to CASSLAGREGYGYTF. The genes are TRBV7-6 and TRBJ1-2; D might be TRBD1 (5 bases). The germline V gene encodes CDR1 SGHVS and CDR2 FNYEAQ. CDR3 size: 15 residues. The germline V and J ends were trimmed by 0 bases and 4 bases, with 12 bases remaining between them.

J is TRBJ2-1 and V is TRBV20-1, with a weak D call TRBD2 (6 bases). Germline CDR1 and CDR2: DFQATT and SNEGSKA (reference sequence). The CDR3 sequence is 15 residues long. With 3 bases removed from V and 2 bases from J, the gap between germline ends came to 14 bases. CDR3 protein: CSAREGGAAYNEQFF. CDR3 DNA sequence: TGCAGTGCTAGGGAAGGAGGGGCCGCCTACAATGAGCAGTTCTTC.

This clonotype was found many times. V is TRBV5-6 and J is TRBJ1-2; D is possibly TRBD1 (6 bases). Deletions cut 2 bases from V and 4 bases from J, with 9 bases between. The CDR3 is 13 amino acids. Germline V gives CDR1 SGHDT, CDR2 YYEEEE. The CDR3 nucleotides read TGTGCCAGCAGCTTACTAGGGGGCTATGGCTACACCTTC. Protein sequence: CASSLLGGYGYTF.

This clonotype occurred many times. The chain is built from TRBV29-1 and TRBJ1-1; 7 bases map to TRBD1. The CDR3 spans 11 residues. V was clipped by 7 bases and J by 4 bases; unmatched bases: 3. From germline, CDR1 is SQVTM and CDR2 ANQGSEA. CDR3 sequence reads: CSGHRGTEAFF. CDR3 DNA sequence: TGCAGCGGGCACAGGGGCACTGAAGCTTTCTTT.

Sample share makes this clonotype medium-sized. The V gene is TRBV3-1, the J gene TRBJ1-2, with D hard to call. This CDR3 region has 14 residues. CDR1 is LGHDT and CDR2 is YNNKEL in the germline V gene (reference sequence). The germline V and J ends were trimmed by 4 bases and 3 bases, with 12 bases remaining between them. As DNA, the CDR3 is TGTGCCAGCAGCCTCATGTCAGCTTACTATGGCTACACCTTC. This gives the protein CASSLMSAYYGYTF.

The rearrangement links TRBV6-9 to TRBJ2-5, with 7 bases identical to TRBD2. V lost 7 bases and J lost 6; bases outside the gene matches: 17. Germline V gene lookup returns CDR1 MNHGY and CDR2 SVAAGI. CDR3 length equals 16 residues. The CDR3, as DNA: TGTGCCAGCAATCGAGAGGCGGGGGATTTCGTGCAGACCCAGTACTTC. Its translation: CASNREAGDFVQTQYF.

This clonotype was observed many times. The chain combines TRBV20-1 with TRBJ2-3, with 10 bases aligning to TRBD2. Germline V gene lookup returns CDR1 DFQATT and CDR2 SNEGSKA (reference sequence). CDR3 length: 15 residues. V trimming: 3 bases; J trimming: 8 bases; junction bases outside the gene matches: 11. This CDR3 reads CSARKAGGRMTTQYF. As DNA, the CDR3 is TGCAGTGCTAGGAAAGCGGGGGGGCGCATGACTACGCAGTATTTT.

This clonotype was observed at least ten times. At one boundary the junction diverges from the germline segment, which might be a read error. The chain joins TRBV7-9 to TRBJ2-1; TRBD1 aligns across 8 bases. Germline CDR1 is SEHNR and CDR2 is FQNEAQ (reference sequence). The CDR3 runs to 13 residues. The CDR3 is CSSSQNFRGRRFF. In nucleotides, the CDR3 is TGTTCCAGCAGCCAAAACTTCAGGGGGCGAAGGTTCTTC.

This clonotype was counted at least ten times. The V gene is TRBV6-1, the J gene TRBJ2-2; tentatively, D is TRBD1 (5 bases). CDR3 length: 18 residues. The germline V gene encodes CDR1 MNHNS and CDR2 SASEGT. The germline V and J ends were trimmed by 6 bases and 2 bases, with 22 bases remaining between them. The CDR3 is CASRMGWGRKINTGELFF. The DNA of the CDR3 is TGTGCCAGCAGGATGGGTTGGGGCAGGAAAATTAACACCGGGGAGCTGTTTTTT.

This clonotype was counted ten times or more. In nucleotides, the CDR3 is TGTGCCAGCAGACGACGGGCGGGGACAGGGGGCTCCCACACTGAAGCTTTCTTT. It codes for CASRRRAGTGGSHTEAFF. The chain combines TRBV2 with TRBJ1-1, with 12 positions matching TRBD1. Looked up from germline, CDR1 is SNHLY and CDR2 is FYNNEI. The junction had 14 bases not matched to a gene; V was cut back by 6 bases and J by 3 bases. The CDR3 consists of 18 residues.

Ten or more counts support this clonotype. Here the CDR3 reads CASSYSRHSYEQYF. CDR3 coding DNA: TGTGCCAGCAGTTACTCTAGGCACTCCTACGAGCAGTACTTC. The V call is TRBV6-5, the J call TRBJ2-7; D is unclear. Germline V CDR1 and CDR2: MNHEY, SVGAGI. The CDR3 is 14 residues long. The V and J ends lost 0 bases and 0 bases respectively, with 6 bases between them.

This clonotype was seen ten or more times. CDR3 in DNA: TGTGCCAGCTCACCCGAGGCGACAGGGGGTAATGGGCCCCAGCATTTT. This translates into CASSPEATGGNGPQHF. The chain carries TRBV18 and TRBJ1-5, with 9 bases aligning to TRBD1. Losses at the gene ends were 3 bases for V and 9 bases for J; bases not matched to a gene: 12. CDR1 KGHSH and CDR2 LQKENI come from the germline V gene. This CDR3 is built from 16 residues.

This clonotype was counted ten times or more. This chain connects TRBV20-1 to TRBJ1-4, with 10 bases aligning to TRBD1. The CDR3 runs 13 residues. With 7 bases clipped from V and 7 bases from J, the junction kept 6 bases outside the gene matches. Germline V gene lookup returns CDR1 DFQATT and CDR2 SNEGSKA (reference sequence). The CDR3 region has the DNA TGCAGTGGGTCGGACAGGGGGGGTGAAAAACTGTTTTTT. Protein: CSGSDRGGEKLFF.

The sample holds many counts of this clonotype. V gene TRBV5-1 combines with J gene TRBJ2-1, with TRBD2 identical over 8 bases. With V trimmed by 4 bases and J by 5 bases, 8 bases remained unmatched. The CDR3 spans 15 residues. CDR1 SGHRS and CDR2 YFSETQ come from the germline V gene. The chain's CDR3 is CASSPSSGRNNEQFF. CDR3 bases: TGCGCCAGCAGCCCCTCTAGCGGGCGCAACAATGAGCAGTTCTTC.

The chain is built from TRBV10-3 and TRBJ1-1; 9 positions agree with TRBD1. Germline CDR1 reads ENHRY; CDR2 reads SYGVKD. V lost 6 bases, J lost 7 bases, and 9 bases stayed unmatched. The CDR3 runs to 14 residues. CDR3 loop: CAISLPGQGNEAFF. In DNA form, the CDR3 reads TGTGCCATCAGCTTACCGGGACAGGGAAATGAAGCTTTCTTT.

This clonotype was detected many times. DNA for the CDR3: TGTGCCTCGCGGACTGAAGCTTTCTTT. It specifies CASRTEAFF. The chain recombines TRBV7-2 with TRBJ1-1, with D unclear. The length of the CDR3 is 9 residues. Germline V lookup: CDR1 SGHTA, CDR2 FQGNSA. V was trimmed by 11 bases and J by 5 bases, leaving 6 bases between them.